This T cell receptor beta chain was captured in a study of blood T cell repertoires in COVID-19. About the study: There were acute and convalescent COVID-19 samples, and they came from the United States, Italy and Spain. PBMCs, B-cell-depleted T cells, or T cells were the source of the cDNA or gDNA that made up the material.

Trimming at V came to 0 bases and at J to 2 bases, leaving 10 bases not matched to a gene. Germline V lookup: CDR1 SEHNR, CDR2 FQNEAQ (reference sequence). The CDR3 has 18 residues. As handled by the study authors: Nucleated cell number was recorded as an estimate derived from reference gene primer amplification. The repertoire was sequenced with immunoSEQ multiplex PCR; TCRdb's copy has only in-frame clones and lacks some. V and J calls plus clone size are reproduced from that table; the DNA served to infer D and trimming. The sample yields hundreds of thousands of clones, roughly four fifths seen once.

V usage is TRBV7-9 and J usage is TRBJ2-3; 8 nucleotides line up with TRBD1. The clonotype comes from an elderly man with acute or convalescent COVID-19. The material sequenced was peripheral blood. The CDR3 reads CASSLALGTGLITDTQYF. The CDR3 DNA reads TGTGCCAGCAGCTTAGCGTTAGGGACAGGTTTGATCACAGATACGCAGTATTTT.